This TCR beta chain was sequenced for a study of T cells after yellow fever vaccination. Germline lookup yields CDR1 SGHRS and CDR2 YFSETQ. The CDR3 is 14 amino acids. V was clipped by 0 bases and J by 4 bases; unmatched bases: 4. In its sample, this clonotype was seen many times. MiXCR, applied by TCRdb to the 5' RACE reads, yields one record per CDR3 protein. The sample holds about 58,000 distinct CDR3 sequences, approximately 6% seen once. Study results and limitations: Few clonotypes appeared in both CD4 and CD8 compartments. Sorted memory cells at day 0 lacked detectable levels of almost all vaccine-responding clonotypes. Abundant bulk-population clonotypes could contaminate the FACS-sorted repertoires.

The chain couples TRBV5-1 to TRBJ2-7; TRBD1 agrees at 7 bases. The starting material was PBMCs, either bulk or a sorted T-cell subset (CD4+, CD8+, memory, or dextramer-sorted; not recorded which), obtained on the day of the yellow fever booster vaccination. The sequence was collected from a man between 18 and 35 years old who received the YFV17D yellow fever vaccine. The CDR3 bases are TGCGCCAGCAGCTTGGGGGACAGCCTGTACGAGCAGTACTTC. It encodes CASSLGDSLYEQYF.